The rows below give T cell receptor beta chains drawn from one sample of a study of shared clonotypes between healthy human individuals. Produced via immunoSEQ multiplex PCR; TCRdb's table is partial and in-frame only. This repertoire shows 650,000 to 750,000 clones, approximately 79% found once; its top ten account for under 2%. Sequenced sample: memory CD4+ T cells sorted from blood. The origin of the receptors is a woman aged 25-40 years in good health. Both conserved end residues are trimmed from each CDR3. A D gene is named only where the DNA matches it firmly. Expanded clones are given a class, and other clones once, few, many or no size at all.

v_gene,d_gene,len,abundance,CDR3aa
TRBV4-1,-,10,-,ASSLPLGEQY
TRBV11-2,-,13,-,ASSGRQTSSYEQY
TRBV6-1,TRBD1,19,-,ASSEGGDRGFVGDSNQPQH
TRBV9,-,14,-,ASSALTTSPTDTQY
TRBV18,TRBD1,14,-,ASSPFTGGFTGELF
TRBV15,TRBD2,12,-,ATSRGLTSYEQY
TRBV2,-,11,-,ASIGVGPTEAF
TRBV5-1,-,13,once,ASSLGVFSYNEQF
TRBV11-3,-,13,-,ASSSDSQLNTEAF
TRBV6-1,-,9,-,ATGEVRGYT
TRBV6-4,-,16,-,ASSYQPLAWMADTEAF
TRBV27,-,13,many,ASKFKNGGPYEQY
TRBV28,TRBD1,12,many,ASRTDRGNYGYT
TRBV7-9,TRBD1,11,-,ASSPTGQETQY
TRBV5-6,-,11,-,ASRDWGYYGYT
TRBV5-1,-,14,-,ASSPLTSGAGETQY
TRBV2,-,11,many,ASRPRRNTEAF
TRBV27,-,10,few,ASSFSGEKLF
TRBV4-1,-,14,-,ASSQDLNSLNEKLF
TRBV5-1,-,10,-,ASSQESSQAF
TRBV6-5,-,13,-,ASSYVVGSAYEQY
TRBV28,-,14,few,ASSLNPPLRAGELF
TRBV13,TRBD2,12,-,ASSSSGREETQY
TRBV7-9,TRBD2,14,-,ASSLGLAASTDTQY
TRBV5-6,TRBD1,13,once,ASRGDRGRDTEAF
TRBV5-1,TRBD1,16,-,ASHRDRGTGDPLGELF
TRBV11-1,-,12,-,ASSRTPLVTEAF
TRBV7-2,TRBD2,16,few,ASSLGASGTSGTDTQY
TRBV10-2,-,14,-,ASSATQGGGTDTQY
TRBV19,TRBD1,10,-,ASSTGQGEQF
TRBV5-4,TRBD2,13,-,ASSPIAGAKNIQY
TRBV5-6,TRBD2,11,-,ASSPGRGDEQY
TRBV7-2,TRBD1,13,-,ATSPQGQPTDTQY
TRBV27,-,11,many,ASSLETGYEQY
TRBV29-1,-,10,few,SVPAGQETQY
TRBV9,TRBD1,12,-,ASSLQGANTEAF
TRBV27,-,11,-,ASSSFPNYGYT
TRBV4-2,TRBD2,19,-,ASSQEKPASGSPRAYNEQF
TRBV9,-,16,-,ASSPPFRTGPGSNEQF
TRBV2,-,13,-,ASRPLGQPDTEAF